The 26 T cell receptor beta chains below were found in one sample sequenced in a study of CD8 T cells in ankylosing spondylitis. Study outcomes and limitations: Within ankylosing spondylitis blood, a TCR beta motif made up of roughly eight highly homologous variants appeared to be characteristic.

TCRdb re-analysed the 5' RACE reads in MiXCR, keeping a single row per CDR3 protein. The table includes 200,000 to 250,000 distinct CDR3 sequences, 6% to 8.5% detected once. The antigens of these receptors remain unknown. Sequencing was done on a sample of blood, either unsorted or a sorted T cell fraction (not recorded which). The receptors here all came from a male donor with ankylosing spondylitis.

This clonotype was seen ten or more times. The chain joins TRBV6-5 to TRBJ2-5, with D possibly called TRBD1 or TRBD2 (6 bases each). V shed 4 bases and J shed 5 bases, with 17 bases lying between them. CDR3 length: 15 residues. The germline gives CDR1 MNHEY, CDR2 SVGAGI. In DNA, the CDR3 is TGTGCCAGCAGTTCTCTTGGGGGGCTTAGGGAGACCCAGTACTTC. This translates into CASSSLGGLRETQYF.

This clonotype was counted many times. The chain recombines TRBV27 with TRBJ1-2; possible D gene TRBD1, 5 bases. Germline V lookup: CDR1 MNHEY, CDR2 SMNVEV (reference sequence). Trimming took off 5 bases at V and 6 bases at J, with 16 bases between the two ends. The CDR3 consists of 14 residues. The CDR3 DNA sequence: TGTGCCAGCAGTCCCCCGTCAGGGATGGATGGCTACACCTTC. Residues: CASSPPSGMDGYTF.

This clonotype was detected a few times. The V and J genes are TRBV12-3 or TRBV12-4 and TRBJ1-3; D possibly corresponds to TRBD1 (5 bases). CDR3 size: 16 residues. Deletions cut 5 bases from V and 0 bases from J, with 14 bases between. CDR3 sequence reads: CASSQRGRSSGNTIYF. The CDR3 nucleotides read TGTGCCAGCAGTCAGCGGGGCAGAAGCTCTGGAAACACCATATATTTT.

V usage is TRBV18 and J usage is TRBJ2-2, with 7 bases identical to TRBD1. This CDR3 has 14 residues. Germline V gives CDR1 KGHSH, CDR2 LQKENI. Losses at the gene ends were 4 bases for V and 5 bases for J; bases not matched to a gene: 4. CDR3 in amino acids: CASSLRQGTGELFF. CDR3 DNA sequence: TGTGCCAGCTCACTTCGACAGGGTACCGGGGAGCTGTTTTTT.

This clonotype was observed at least ten times. The genes are TRBV6-5 and TRBJ2-5, with D perhaps TRBD1 (6 bases). V shed 0 bases and J shed 3 bases, with 8 bases lying between them. Germline V gene sequence: CDR1 MNHEY, CDR2 SVGAGI. The CDR3 contains 14 residues. The CDR3 loop reads CASSYSSGEETQYF. CDR3 nucleotides: TGTGCCAGCAGTTACTCGTCAGGGGAAGAGACCCAGTACTTC.

This clonotype has just a few counts. This chain connects TRBV6-5 to TRBJ2-7; 7 bases align to TRBD1. Germline V gene data show CDR1 as MNHEY and CDR2 as SVGAGI. The CDR3 is made up of 12 amino acids. After removal of 7 bases from V and 3 bases from J, the junction contained 3 bases not matched to a gene. CDR3: CASNDRDYEQYF. DNA of the CDR3: TGTGCCAGCAACGACAGGGACTACGAGCAGTACTTC.

This clonotype was seen many times. This chain links TRBV27 with TRBJ2-2, with no clear D. Trimming left V 4 bases short and J 5 bases short, with 11 bases between. The CDR3 sequence is 14 residues long. The germline gives CDR1 MNHEY, CDR2 SMNVEV (reference sequence). The CDR3 DNA sequence: TGTGCCAGCAGTTGGAGCAGAGCGACCGGGGAGCTGTTTTTT. Residues: CASSWSRATGELFF.

This clonotype was counted a few times. V usage is TRBV7-9 and J usage is TRBJ2-7; 8 positions match TRBD1. Germline V CDR1 and CDR2: SEHNR, FQNEAQ (reference sequence). The CDR3 spans 15 residues. The junction had 11 bases not matched to a gene; V was cut back by 5 bases and J by 5 bases. The CDR3: CASSIDRQGFDEQYF. For the CDR3, the DNA is TGTGCCAGCAGCATCGATAGACAGGGGTTCGACGAGCAGTACTTC. The full variable domain, in which reference TRBV7-9 and TRBJ2-7 provide the parts outside the CDR3, is DTGVSQNPRHKITKRGQNVTFRCDPISEHNRLYWYRQTLGQGPEFLTYFQNEAQLEKSRLLSDRFSAERPKGSFSTLEIQRTEQGDSAMYLCASSIDRQGFDEQYFGPGTRLTVT.

This clonotype was seen ten or more times. The rearrangement joins TRBV12-5 to TRBJ1-5; D unresolved. The CDR3 runs 11 residues. CDR1 and CDR2 from the germline V gene are LGHNT and FRNRAP. Trimming removed 6 bases from V and 5 bases from J, with 5 bases in between. The CDR3 DNA sequence: TGTGCTAGTGGCGAAGATCAGCCCCAGCATTTT. Encoded protein: CASGEDQPQHF.

The chain uses TRBV3-1 and TRBJ2-3; a possible D gene is TRBD1 (5 bases). V lost 0 bases, J lost 0 bases, and 16 bases lay in between. The germline CDR1 and CDR2 sequences are LGHDT and YNNKEL (reference sequence). The CDR3 contains 18 residues. CDR3: CASSQERGRTISTDTQYF. In DNA form, the CDR3 reads TGTGCCAGCAGCCAAGAAAGGGGCAGGACGATCAGCACAGATACGCAGTATTTT.

This clonotype was counted ten times or more. The genes are TRBV7-2 and TRBJ1-2; tentative D call: TRBD1 (5 bases). Germline loops: CDR1 SGHTA, CDR2 FQGNSA. The CDR3 has 14 residues. V shed 4 bases and J shed 9 bases, with 18 bases lying between them. The DNA of the CDR3 is TGTGCCAGCAGCTCTTGGGGGGAGGAAAAAAGCTACACCTTC. It encodes CASSSWGEEKSYTF.

This clonotype was counted many times. The chain recombines TRBV27 with TRBJ2-7; D may be TRBD2 (6 bases). The CDR3 totals 13 residues. Trimming took 7 bases from V and 1 from J, leaving 11 bases between them. Germline CDR1 is MNHEY and CDR2 is SMNVEV (reference sequence). The CDR3, as DNA: TGTGCCAGCAAAGTGGGGGGATCCTACGAGCAGTACTTC. The encoded protein is CASKVGGSYEQYF.

This clonotype was recorded many times. This chain uses TRBV9 with TRBJ1-2; 9 nucleotides align to TRBD1. This CDR3 contains 16 residues. Germline assignment: CDR1 SGDLS and CDR2 YYNGEE. The junction had 9 bases not matched to a gene; V was cut back by 3 bases and J by 3 bases. In DNA form, the CDR3 reads TGTGCCAGCAGCGGAAAGGGGACAGGGCGAGACTATGGCTACACCTTC. Residues: CASSGKGTGRDYGYTF.

There are many counts of this clonotype. The chain uses TRBV6-5 and TRBJ2-3; TRBD2 aligns across 7 bases. The CDR3 is made up of 18 amino acids. Trimming cost V 4 bases and J 5 bases; bases outside gene matches: 18. Germline loops: CDR1 MNHEY, CDR2 SVGAGI. CDR3 coding DNA: TGTGCCAGCAGTTGCCCGATCGGGCGGGAGAGCCGAAGAGATACGCAGTATTTT. Translating it yields CASSCPIGRESRRDTQYF.

This clonotype was detected many times. V is TRBV4-3 and J is TRBJ2-7; D is unclear. The V gene's germline CDR1 is LGHNA and CDR2 YSLEER. This CDR3 has 15 amino acids. V was pared by 0 bases and J by 0 bases, with 9 bases between. CDR3 DNA sequence: TGCGCCAGCAGCCAAGATGTGACGGCCTCCTACGAGCAGTACTTC. Translated: CASSQDVTASYEQYF.

This clonotype was recorded many times. This chain connects TRBV6-2 or TRBV6-3 to TRBJ2-2, with 11 positions matching TRBD2. V was clipped by 2 bases and J by 4 bases; unmatched bases: 12. Germline V gives CDR1 MNHEY, CDR2 SVGEGT. This CDR3 has 19 residues. The CDR3 coding sequence is TGTGCCAGCAGTTACGTGGCACTAGCGGGAGTGCTCGGCACCGGGGAGCTGTTTTTT. It encodes CASSYVALAGVLGTGELFF.

This clonotype occurred many times. This CDR3 is CASSYSRPGTASYEQYF. The CDR3 nucleotides are TGTGCCAGCAGTTACTCAAGGCCGGGGACCGCTTCCTACGAGCAGTACTTC. The chain links TRBV6-5 to TRBJ2-7; perhaps D is TRBD1 or TRBD2 (5 bases each). Trimming took off 0 bases at V and 1 base at J, with 16 bases between the two ends. There are 17 residues in the CDR3. Germline assignment: CDR1 MNHEY and CDR2 SVGAGI.

The rearrangement links TRBV30 to TRBJ1-1, with 9 bases lining up with TRBD1. J gave up 0 bases and V 3 bases, and 2 bases lay outside the gene matches. The CDR3 sequence is 14 residues long. Germline V gene sequence: CDR1 GTSNPN, CDR2 SVGIG (reference sequence). CDR3 in DNA: TGTGCCTGGAGGGACAGGGGCATGAACACTGAAGCTTTCTTT. Residues: CAWRDRGMNTEAFF.

This clonotype was seen ten or more times. The rearrangement links TRBV6-2 or TRBV6-3 to TRBJ2-5; D may match TRBD1 or TRBD2 (5 bases each). Trimming stripped 2 bases from V and 4 bases from J, with 8 bases between. The CDR3 consists of 13 residues. CDR1 and CDR2 from the germline V gene are MNHEY and SVGEGT. In nucleotides, the CDR3 is TGTGCCAGCAGTTACGGGACCAGAGAGACCCAGTACTTC. Translating it yields CASSYGTRETQYF.

The V gene is TRBV24-1, the J gene TRBJ2-1; a weak D match, TRBD2 (6 bases). V dropped 4 bases and J dropped 7 bases, with 10 bases sitting between them. This CDR3 contains 13 residues. From germline, CDR1 is KGHDR and CDR2 SFDVKD. The CDR3 sequence: CATSDLSGNEQFF. The CDR3, as DNA: TGTGCCACCAGTGACTTGAGCGGGAATGAGCAGTTCTTC.

This clonotype was counted many times. The chain uses TRBV7-9 and TRBJ2-7, with unresolved D. Trimming pared 6 bases from V and 4 bases from J, leaving 7 bases between. The CDR3 contains 11 residues. CDR1 and CDR2 from the germline V gene are SEHNR and FQNEAQ (reference sequence). The CDR3 spells CASSLYYEQYF. The CDR3 DNA sequence: TGTGCCAGCAGTCTCTATTACGAGCAGTACTTC. Looking up the rest from reference TRBV7-9 and TRBJ2-7 gives the full variable domain: DTGVSQNPRHKITKRGQNVTFRCDPISEHNRLYWYRQTLGQGPEFLTYFQNEAQLEKSRLLSDRFSAERPKGSFSTLEIQRTEQGDSAMYLCASSLYYEQYFGPGTRLTVT.

The chain has TRBV4-3 and TRBJ2-7, with 10 nucleotides matching TRBD1. V dropped 3 bases and J dropped 2; count of bases not matched to a gene: 7. The germline gives CDR1 LGHNA, CDR2 YSLEER. CDR3 length equals 16 residues. Here the CDR3 reads CASSHGSGTGAYEQYF. The CDR3 bases are TGCGCCAGCAGCCATGGATCCGGGACAGGGGCCTACGAGCAGTACTTC.

This clonotype was counted ten times or more. The chain links TRBV20-1 to TRBJ2-2, with TRBD1 matching over 8 bases. The ends lost 0 bases at V and 5 bases at J; junction bases unmatched: 2. CDR3 length: 14 residues. CDR1 DFQATT and CDR2 SNEGSKA come from the germline V gene (reference sequence). CDR3: CSARETGGTGELFF. The CDR3 DNA is TGCAGTGCTAGAGAAACAGGGGGGACCGGGGAGCTGTTTTTT.

The chain couples TRBV6-1 to TRBJ2-3, with unresolved D. The CDR3 extends over 14 amino acids. Germline V CDR1 and CDR2: MNHNS, SASEGT. V gave up 6 bases and J gave up 2 bases, with 12 bases separating them. CDR3 sequence (DNA): TGTGCCAGCAGGCAGCGACAATTCACAGATACGCAGTATTTT. Its protein is CASRQRQFTDTQYF.

This clonotype has ten or more counts. CDR3 DNA: TGCGCCAGCAGCCAAGATCGGGCCCTTTTTCAGACCCAGTACTTC. Protein product: CASSQDRALFQTQYF. The V gene is TRBV4-3, the J gene TRBJ2-5; D remains unclear. With 0 bases removed from V and 6 bases from J, the gap between germline ends came to 14 bases. Germline CDR1 is LGHNA and CDR2 is YSLEER. The CDR3 length is 15 residues.

This clonotype showed up many times. The J gene is TRBJ1-1, the V gene TRBV6-5; D uncertain. Trimming removed 2 bases from V and 4 bases from J, with 11 bases in between. From germline, CDR1 is MNHEY and CDR2 SVGAGI. This CDR3 is built from 14 residues. CDR3: CASSYAVTGTEAFF. The CDR3 DNA reads TGTGCCAGCAGTTACGCTGTGACTGGCACTGAAGCTTTCTTT.